This T cell receptor beta chain comes out of a study of Graves' ophthalmopathy and Graves' hyperthyroidism. Germline trimming cut 7 bases from V and 10 bases from J; bases unmatched to any gene: 9. The CDR3 has 14 amino acids. From germline, CDR1 is LNHDA and CDR2 SQIVND (reference sequence). Points from the study as a whole: From stable hyperthyroidism, ophthalmopathy was separated by a 13-signature model with 85% to 90% sensitivity and roughly 81% specificity. Both a roughly 64% sensitivity and a 72.22% specificity characterized the model's predictions of ophthalmopathy progression.

The authors amplified TCR beta CDR3 regions from RNA transcripts. A first-round RT-PCR used HTBI primers, followed by a second-round multiplex PCR. One entry per CDR3 protein, called by TCRdb with MiXCR from the multiplex PCR reads. The table shows approximately 500,000 distinct CDR3 sequences, with around an eighth occurring only once. This clonotype was seen at least ten times. Its antigen is unknown. None of the included patients had other autoimmune diseases, uncontrolled infections, pregnancy or lactation, as these led to exclusion. Someone took the PBMCs out of 9.5 to 10 ml of fresh peripheral blood.

This TCR was sampled from a woman aged 25 to 39 with Graves' ophthalmopathy. The source material was blood. This chain links TRBV19 with TRBJ1-6; 8 bases align to TRBD1. CDR3 residues: CASNLGQGGSPLHF. The DNA for the CDR3 is TGTGCCAGTAACCTCGGACAGGGAGGCTCACCCCTCCACTTT. Using reference TRBV19 and TRBJ1-6 for the parts outside the CDR3, the full variable domain is DGGITQSPKYLFRKEGQNVTLSCEQNLNHDAMYWYRQDPGQGLRLIYYSQIVNDFQKGDIAEGYSVSREKKESFPLTVTSAQKNPTAFYLCASNLGQGGSPLHFGNGTRLTVT.